Each of the 24 T cell receptor beta chains below was sequenced from the same sample in a study of Graves' ophthalmopathy and Graves' hyperthyroidism. RNA transcripts were the source from which TCR beta CDR3 regions were amplified. RT-PCR with HTBI primers came first, then second-round multiplex PCR. TCRdb reprocessed the multiplex PCR reads with MiXCR, giving one entry per CDR3 protein. The sample contains some 160,000 distinct CDR3 sequences, 39% of which appear only once. Sequenced: peripheral blood. Source of these receptors: a man aged 25-40 years with Graves' ophthalmopathy.

This clonotype was recorded at least ten times. This chain uses TRBV28 with TRBJ1-1; 9 bases are shared with TRBD1. The CDR3 sequence is 19 residues long. Germline V gives CDR1 MDHEN, CDR2 SYDVKM. V dropped 6 bases and J dropped 3; count of bases not matched to a gene: 20. This chain's CDR3 is CASSRDQIGQGKVDTEAFF. As DNA, the CDR3 is TGTGCCAGCAGCCGCGACCAAATCGGACAGGGGAAAGTCGACACTGAAGCTTTCTTT.

This clonotype was seen ten or more times. The V gene is TRBV7-2, the J gene TRBJ2-5; possible D gene TRBD1, 6 bases. V lost 5 bases and J lost 5, with 12 bases in between. The CDR3 has 13 residues. Germline loops: CDR1 SGHTA, CDR2 FQGNSA. CDR3 residues: CASSTVRGETQYF. DNA of the CDR3: TGTGCCAGCAGCACGGTCAGGGGTGAGACCCAGTACTTC.

There are many counts of this clonotype. This rearrangement joins TRBV6-1 to TRBJ1-2; D remains ambiguous. V lost 1 base to trimming and J lost 4 bases, with 13 bases between them. CDR1 MNHNS and CDR2 SASEGT come from the germline V gene. The CDR3 length is 15 residues. CDR3 sequence: CASSEVGRSGYGYTF. CDR3 sequence (DNA): TGTGCCAGCAGTGAAGTAGGCAGGTCGGGCTATGGCTACACCTTC.

This clonotype occurred once. The chain recombines TRBV6-1 with TRBJ2-5, with 7 bases aligning to TRBD1. V shed 4 bases, J shed 4 bases, and the junction held 6 bases outside the gene matches. Per the germline V gene, CDR1 is MNHNS and CDR2 is SASEGT. CDR3 length: 14 amino acids. The CDR3 reads CASSADRDGETQYF. The CDR3 region has the DNA TGTGCCAGCAGTGCAGACAGGGATGGAGAGACCCAGTACTTC.

This clonotype was recorded many times. CDR3: CASSQEGIGELFF. The CDR3 nucleotides are TGTGCCAGCAGCCAAGAAGGGATCGGGGAGCTGTTTTTT. The chain links TRBV4-2 to TRBJ2-2; D is undetermined. This CDR3 is 13 amino acids long. Germline CDR1 is LGHNA and CDR2 is YNFKEQ. Deletions cut 0 bases from V and 7 bases from J, with 6 bases between.

This clonotype has at least ten counts. A much larger clone differs from this one at a single base, so this may be a read error. This chain joins TRBV12-3 or TRBV12-4 and TRBJ1-5; D ambiguous. The CDR3 sequence is 13 residues long. The CDR3 nucleotides read TGTGCCAGCAGCACGGTCGGGAATCCGCCCCAGCATTTT. This codes for CASSTVGNPPQHF.

V and J are TRBV11-3 and TRBJ2-5; D is unclear. Germline CDR1 and CDR2: SGHNT and YENEEA. V was clipped by 1 base and J by 4 bases, with 4 bases between them. CDR3 length: 12 amino acids. The CDR3 nucleotides are TGTGCCAGCAGCTTAGGCCCAGAGACCCAGTACTTC. Amino acids: CASSLGPETQYF.

This clonotype was observed many times. This chain joins TRBV11-2 and TRBJ2-7; 8 bases line up with TRBD1. V lost 2 bases, J lost 6 bases, and 12 bases stayed unmatched. This CDR3 is 16 amino acids long. CDR1 and CDR2 from the germline V gene are SGHAT and FQNNGV. The CDR3 loop is CASSLRFAGGNSEQYF. Written as DNA, the CDR3 is TGTGCCAGCAGCTTACGTTTCGCAGGGGGCAATAGCGAGCAGTACTTC.

In this sample, this clonotype turned up a few times. The chain has TRBV7-2 and TRBJ2-5; D is perhaps TRBD1 (6 bases). The CDR3 loop spans 15 amino acids. From germline, CDR1 is SGHTA and CDR2 FQGNSA. V was trimmed by 0 bases and J by 4 bases, leaving 12 bases between them. Here the CDR3 reads CASSLAGWDIETQYF. For the CDR3, the DNA is TGTGCCAGCAGCTTAGCGGGTTGGGACATAGAGACCCAGTACTTC.

This CDR3 is CASSHSLAGFSYEQYF. The CDR3 nucleotides read TGTGCCAGCAGTCACAGTCTAGCGGGGTTCTCCTACGAGCAGTACTTC. V and J are TRBV28 and TRBJ2-7, with 9 nucleotides matching TRBD2. Losses at the gene ends were 5 bases for V and 0 bases for J; bases not matched to a gene: 8. Germline CDR1 is MDHEN and CDR2 is SYDVKM. CDR3 length equals 16 residues.

This clonotype was found many times. J is TRBJ1-2 and V is TRBV20-1, with unresolved D. Germline assignment: CDR1 DFQATT and CDR2 SNEGSKA (reference sequence). V gave up 0 bases and J gave up 6 bases, with 14 bases separating them. This CDR3 has 14 residues. The CDR3 loop is CSARESVSPNGYTF. The CDR3 nucleotides read TGCAGTGCTAGAGAAAGTGTTAGCCCCAATGGCTACACCTTC.

In this sample, this clonotype turned up many times. V gene TRBV6-1 combines with J gene TRBJ1-5; D unclear. The V gene's germline CDR1 is MNHNS and CDR2 SASEGT. V gave up 1 base and J gave up 14 bases, with 18 bases separating them. The CDR3 runs 14 residues. CDR3 sequence reads: CASSEDRRIGVKHF. In DNA, the CDR3 is TGTGCCAGCAGTGAAGACCGCCGGATAGGAGTGAAGCATTTT.

V usage is TRBV5-1 and J usage is TRBJ1-1, with 9 bases lining up with TRBD1. CDR3 length: 16 residues. The V gene end was trimmed by 1 base and the J gene end by 3 bases; junction bases not matched to a gene: 7. Looked up from germline, CDR1 is SGHRS and CDR2 is YFSETQ. CDR3 coding DNA: TGCGCCAGCAGCTTGACAGGGGGCGACCTGGACACTGAAGCTTTCTTT. Its protein is CASSLTGGDLDTEAFF.

This clonotype appeared many times. The chain recombines TRBV6-2 or TRBV6-3 with TRBJ2-2; D is unresolved. The CDR3 is 12 residues long. The V gene lost 0 bases and the J gene lost 9 bases, with 5 bases spanning the gap. CDR1 is MNHEY and CDR2 is SVGEGT in the germline V gene. CDR3 sequence: CASSYSVWELFF. The CDR3 bases are TGTGCCAGCAGTTACTCGGTCTGGGAGCTGTTTTTT.

The table lists this clonotype with many counts. This rearrangement joins TRBV20-1 to TRBJ2-3; the D gene is possibly TRBD2 (5 bases). Germline V gene data show CDR1 as DFQATT and CDR2 as SNEGSKA (reference sequence). The CDR3 is 14 amino acids. V was shortened by 6 bases and J by 6 bases, with 19 bases between the two germline ends. CDR3 DNA: TGCAGTGCCCGTGGGTTCGGACTTCTCGATACGCAGTATTTT. Protein sequence: CSARGFGLLDTQYF.

The chain employs TRBV20-1 and TRBJ1-2; 7 nucleotides agree with TRBD1. This CDR3 has 13 amino acids. V trimming: 5 bases; J trimming: 4 bases; junction bases outside the gene matches: 7. CDR1 is DFQATT and CDR2 is SNEGSKA in the germline V gene (reference sequence). The CDR3 region is CSAGGTEIYGYTF. The CDR3 nucleotides read TGCAGTGCTGGGGGGACAGAGATCTATGGCTACACCTTC.

The chain uses TRBV20-1 and TRBJ1-2, with D uncertain. Trimming left V 3 bases short and J 4 bases short, with 9 bases between. This CDR3 region has 12 residues. CDR1 and CDR2 (germline): DFQATT, SNEGSKA (reference sequence). The CDR3 DNA is TGCAGTGCTAGGGAGGCGGGCTATGGCTACACCTTC. Its protein is CSAREAGYGYTF.

This clonotype was detected only a few times. The chain couples TRBV6-2 or TRBV6-3 to TRBJ2-5; 8 nucleotides align to TRBD2. There are 15 residues in the CDR3. Germline V gene sequence: CDR1 MNHEY, CDR2 SVGEGT. V dropped 5 bases and J dropped 5; count of bases not matched to a gene: 10. The CDR3 nucleotides read TGTGCCAGCAGTCCGCCGAGCGGGGGAGAGGAGACCCAGTACTTC. It translates to CASSPPSGGEETQYF.

This clonotype has ten or more counts. This chain links TRBV12-3 or TRBV12-4 with TRBJ2-7; D is ambiguous. The CDR3 runs to 14 residues. V lost 0 bases, J lost 5 bases, and 11 bases lay in between. Here the CDR3 reads CASSLAMLRNEQYF. Written as DNA, the CDR3 is TGTGCCAGCAGTTTAGCGATGCTGCGTAACGAGCAGTACTTC.

This clonotype was seen a single time. The chain combines TRBV28 with TRBJ1-2; D is perhaps TRBD1 (5 bases). CDR1 is MDHEN, CDR2 SYDVKM, per germline. The CDR3 has 14 residues. With 3 bases removed from V and 6 bases from J, the gap between germline ends came to 14 bases. The CDR3 is CASSFQGLRNGYTF. DNA for the CDR3: TGTGCCAGCAGTTTCCAGGGTTTGAGAAATGGCTACACCTTC.

The chain links TRBV6-2 or TRBV6-3 to TRBJ1-1, with D possibly being TRBD1 (6 bases). There are 14 residues in the CDR3. CDR1 is MNHEY, CDR2 SVGEGT, per germline. The V and J ends lost 2 bases and 4 bases respectively, with 11 bases between them. DNA of the CDR3: TGTGCCAGCAGTTACGCGGGGGCGGGCACTGAAGCTTTCTTT. Amino acid sequence: CASSYAGAGTEAFF.

This clonotype was seen only once. The chain has TRBV20-1 and TRBJ1-2, with 7 bases matching TRBD1. Germline trimming cut 6 bases from V and 4 bases from J; bases unmatched to any gene: 14. The CDR3 consists of 15 residues. The germline V gene encodes CDR1 DFQATT and CDR2 SNEGSKA (reference sequence). CDR3 sequence (DNA): TGCAGTGCCATAGACGACAGGGAAGTGATCTATGGCTACACCTTC. Translated, it gives CSAIDDREVIYGYTF.

This clonotype came up many times. This sequence joins TRBV11-2 and TRBJ1-2; TRBD1 agrees at 9 bases. The length of the CDR3 is 15 residues. Germline V gene lookup returns CDR1 SGHAT and CDR2 FQNNGV. The trim removed 1 base at V and 3 bases at J, leaving 3 bases unmatched. This CDR3 reads CASSLGTGDHYGYTF. The CDR3 DNA reads TGTGCCAGCAGCTTAGGGACAGGGGACCACTATGGCTACACCTTC.

This clonotype has ten or more counts. This chain's CDR3 is CSVRTGGLTEAFF. CDR3 coding DNA: TGCAGCGTCCGGACAGGGGGGTTGACTGAAGCTTTCTTT. V is TRBV29-1 and J is TRBJ1-1, with 10 bases fitting TRBD1. Germline assignment: CDR1 SQVTM and CDR2 ANQGSEA. This CDR3 contains 13 residues. Germline trimming cut 6 bases from V and 5 bases from J; bases unmatched to any gene: 6. Filled out from reference TRBV29-1 and TRBJ1-1, the complete variable domain reads SAVISQKPSRDICQRGTSLTIQCQVDSQVTMMFWYRQQPGQSLTLIATANQGSEATYESGFVIDKFPISRPNLTFSTLTVSNMSPEDSSIYLCSVRTGGLTEAFFGQGTRLTVV.